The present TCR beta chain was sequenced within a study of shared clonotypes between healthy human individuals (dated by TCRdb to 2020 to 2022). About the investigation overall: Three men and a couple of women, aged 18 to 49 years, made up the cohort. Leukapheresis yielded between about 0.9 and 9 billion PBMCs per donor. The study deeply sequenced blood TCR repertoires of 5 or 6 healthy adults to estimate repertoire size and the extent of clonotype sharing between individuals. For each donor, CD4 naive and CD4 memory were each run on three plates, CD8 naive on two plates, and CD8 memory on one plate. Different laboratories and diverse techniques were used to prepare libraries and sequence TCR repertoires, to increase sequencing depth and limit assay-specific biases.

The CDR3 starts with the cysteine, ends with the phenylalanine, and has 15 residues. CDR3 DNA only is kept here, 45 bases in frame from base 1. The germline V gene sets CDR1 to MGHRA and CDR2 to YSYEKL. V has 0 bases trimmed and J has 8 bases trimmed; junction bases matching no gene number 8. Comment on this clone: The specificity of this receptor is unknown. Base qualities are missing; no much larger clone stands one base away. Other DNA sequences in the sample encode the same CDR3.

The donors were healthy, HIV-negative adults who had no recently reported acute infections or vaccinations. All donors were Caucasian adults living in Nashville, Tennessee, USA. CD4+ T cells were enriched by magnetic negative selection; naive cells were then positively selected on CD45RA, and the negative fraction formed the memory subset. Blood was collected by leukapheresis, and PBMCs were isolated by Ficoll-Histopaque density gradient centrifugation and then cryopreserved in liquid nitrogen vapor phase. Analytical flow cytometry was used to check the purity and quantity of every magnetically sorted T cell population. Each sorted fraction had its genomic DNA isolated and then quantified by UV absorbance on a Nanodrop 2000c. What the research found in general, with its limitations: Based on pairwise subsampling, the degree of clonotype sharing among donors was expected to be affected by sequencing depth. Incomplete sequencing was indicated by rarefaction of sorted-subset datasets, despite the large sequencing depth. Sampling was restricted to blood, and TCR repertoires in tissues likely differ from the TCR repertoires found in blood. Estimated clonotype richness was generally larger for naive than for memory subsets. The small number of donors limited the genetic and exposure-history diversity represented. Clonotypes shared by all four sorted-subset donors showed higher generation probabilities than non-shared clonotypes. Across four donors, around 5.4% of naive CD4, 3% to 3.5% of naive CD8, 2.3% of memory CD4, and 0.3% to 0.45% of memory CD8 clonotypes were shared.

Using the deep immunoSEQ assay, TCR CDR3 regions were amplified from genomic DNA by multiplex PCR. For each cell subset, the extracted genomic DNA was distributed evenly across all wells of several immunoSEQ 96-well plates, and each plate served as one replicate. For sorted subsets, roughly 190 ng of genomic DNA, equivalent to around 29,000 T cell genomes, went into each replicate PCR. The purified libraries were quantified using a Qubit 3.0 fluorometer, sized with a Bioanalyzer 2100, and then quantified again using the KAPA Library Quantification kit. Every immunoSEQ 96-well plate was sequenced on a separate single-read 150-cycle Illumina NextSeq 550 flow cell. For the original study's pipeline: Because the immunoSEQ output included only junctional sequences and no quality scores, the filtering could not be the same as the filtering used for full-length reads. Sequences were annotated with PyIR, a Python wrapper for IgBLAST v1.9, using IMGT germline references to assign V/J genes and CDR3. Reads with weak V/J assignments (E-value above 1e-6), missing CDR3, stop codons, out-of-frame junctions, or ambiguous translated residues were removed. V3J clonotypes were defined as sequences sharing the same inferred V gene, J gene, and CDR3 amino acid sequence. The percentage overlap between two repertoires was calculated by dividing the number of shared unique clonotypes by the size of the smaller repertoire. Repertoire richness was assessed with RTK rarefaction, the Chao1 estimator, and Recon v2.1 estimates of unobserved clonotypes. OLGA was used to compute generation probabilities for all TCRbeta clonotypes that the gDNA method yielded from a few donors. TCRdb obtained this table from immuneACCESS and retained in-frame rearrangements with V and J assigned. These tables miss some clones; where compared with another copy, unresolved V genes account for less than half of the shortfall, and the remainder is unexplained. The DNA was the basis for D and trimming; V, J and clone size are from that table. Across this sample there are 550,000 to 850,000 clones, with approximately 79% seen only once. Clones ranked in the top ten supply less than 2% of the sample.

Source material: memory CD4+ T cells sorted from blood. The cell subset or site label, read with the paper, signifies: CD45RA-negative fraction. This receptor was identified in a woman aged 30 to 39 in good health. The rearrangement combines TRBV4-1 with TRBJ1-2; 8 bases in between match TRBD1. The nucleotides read TGCGCCAGCAGCCAAGATGGGCAGGGGGCTAGGGGCTACACCTTC. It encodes CASSQDGQGARGYTF.